This is a list of T cell receptor beta chains from one sample in a study of blood T cells in healthy people across ages. In TCRdb, the 5' RACE reads were re-called with MiXCR into one record per CDR3 protein. This table has about 1.1 million distinct CDR3 sequences, under 40% appearing once. Sequencing input: blood. These receptors were obtained from a man between 18 and 35 years old in good health. CDR3s include the opening cysteine and the closing phenylalanine or tryptophan.

v_call	j_call	cdr3_aa
TRBV15	TRBJ2-1	CATSRDAISGAEQFF
TRBV11-2	TRBJ2-1	CASSYVRDRENEQFF
TRBV12-3/TRBV12-4	TRBJ1-6	CASSPSHATPLHF
TRBV5-1	TRBJ2-3	CASSFQRTGTNTQYF
TRBV5-6	TRBJ2-1	CASSSWTSGGVSSYNEQFF
TRBV7-2	TRBJ1-6	CASSLLGTPLHF
TRBV5-1	TRBJ1-2	CASSLDLTGQDYGYTF
TRBV7-2	TRBJ1-5	CASSLGTNQPQHF
TRBV2	TRBJ2-5	CASRATGGTLFEQYF
TRBV25-1	TRBJ1-2	CASSESGVAGYGYTF
TRBV25-1	TRBJ1-5	CASSDAWGYQPQHF
TRBV20-1	TRBJ2-1	CSANQPGPSYNEQFF
TRBV25-1	TRBJ2-3	CASSAYNVGLANTDTQYF
TRBV14	TRBJ2-1	CASSPPGPSYNEQFF
TRBV20-1	TRBJ2-1	CSALQRNEQFF
TRBV9	TRBJ2-3	CASSVEAVRADTQYF
TRBV7-2	TRBJ1-5	CASGTARHQPQHF
TRBV2	TRBJ1-5	CASRPPGTVSQPQHF
TRBV27	TRBJ2-3	CASSWSPSSTDTQYF
TRBV20-1	TRBJ2-1	CSGDTDNEQFF
TRBV14	TRBJ2-3	CASTYLRDRGLNTQYF
TRBV4-1	TRBJ2-1	CASSQAHGANEQFF
TRBV12-5	TRBJ2-7	CASGWGGLDEQYF
TRBV9	TRBJ2-1	CASSVDSSGGAGSYNEQFF
TRBV4-1	TRBJ2-3	CASSQVGGGGTDTQYF
TRBV20-1	TRBJ1-5	CSARDAGVGNQPQHF
TRBV4-1	TRBJ1-5	CASSQDVQAYSNQPQHF
TRBV6-2/TRBV6-3	TRBJ1-1	CASSFTLGTGLNTEAFF
TRBV20-1	TRBJ1-2	CSAYPGQGADYGYTF
TRBV29-1	TRBJ2-7	CSVAGVAYEQYF